The rows below give T cell receptor beta chains drawn from one sample of a study of STAT3 mutations in large granular lymphocyte leukemia. Sequenced by immunoSEQ multiplex PCR; TCRdb stores in-frame clones only, minus some. The sample has approximately 17,000 clones; roughly 81% are singletons. Sequenced sample: peripheral blood mononuclear cells. Source of these receptors: a man aged 45 to 65 with T-cell large granular lymphocyte leukemia. Some clones in this sample may be carry-over from other donors' samples. Both conserved end residues are part of each CDR3. The D gene is left open where the match is weak. The size of a clone is reported for some rows only, either as once, few or many, or as a class for expanded clones.

V gene	clone size	D gene	J gene	CDR3 protein	CDR3 DNA
TRBV7-3	-	-	TRBJ1-2	CASSLRGDGIGYTF	TGTGCCAGCAGCTTAAGAGGGGACGGAATTGGCTACACCTTC
TRBV4-3	once	-	TRBJ1-5	CASSQSRDQPQHF	TGCGCCAGCAGCCAATCGAGGGATCAGCCCCAGCATTTT
TRBV7-9	-	-	TRBJ2-5	CASSSGETQYF	TGTGCCAGCAGCTCTGGGGAGACCCAGTACTTC
TRBV7-6	-	TRBD1	TRBJ1-5	CASSYGQGYNQPQHF	TGTGCCAGCAGCTACGGACAGGGGTACAATCAGCCCCAGCATTTT
TRBV30	-	-	TRBJ1-2	CAWSMTPNYGYTF	TGTGCCTGGAGTATGACTCCTAACTATGGCTACACCTTC
TRBV6-4	-	TRBD1	TRBJ2-3	CASSERQGADTQYF	TGTGCCAGCTCGGAGAGACAGGGGGCAGATACGCAGTATTTT
TRBV4-3	-	-	TRBJ2-1	CASSQHFRVAEYNEQFF	TGCGCCAGCAGCCAACACTTTCGGGTAGCGGAATACAATGAGCAGTTCTTC
TRBV5-1	-	TRBD1	TRBJ1-4	CASSLLGGTGREKLFF	TGCGCCAGCAGCTTGCTCGGAGGGACAGGGAGGGAAAAACTGTTTTTT
TRBV28	-	TRBD2	TRBJ2-3	CASSSTSRLTDTQYF	TGTGCCAGCAGTTCGACTAGCCGGCTCACAGATACGCAGTATTTT
TRBV28	-	-	TRBJ1-1	CASSSNEASGTTNTEAFF	TGTGCCAGCAGTTCTAACGAGGCCTCCGGGACGACGAACACTGAAGCTTTCTTT
TRBV5-6	-	TRBD2	TRBJ2-5	CASSFSGGPQETQYF	TGTGCCAGCAGCTTTTCGGGAGGGCCTCAGGAGACCCAGTACTTC
TRBV12-5	-	-	TRBJ2-3	CASGWAGSDTQYF	TGTGCTAGTGGCTGGGCGGGGTCAGATACGCAGTATTTT
TRBV5-1	-	-	TRBJ2-2	CASSTSGANTGELFF	TGCGCCAGCAGCACCTCAGGGGCAAACACCGGGGAGCTGTTTTTT
TRBV6-5	-	TRBD1	TRBJ2-2	CASSRDRGHTGELFF	TGTGCCAGCAGTCGGGACAGGGGACACACCGGGGAGCTGTTTTTT
TRBV5-8	-	TRBD2	TRBJ2-3	CASSSGASGGPTDTQYF	TGTGCCAGCAGCTCGGGGGCTAGCGGGGGCCCTACAGATACGCAGTATTTT
TRBV6-1	-	-	TRBJ1-5	CASSDTHTYGNQPQHF	TGTGCCAGCAGTGACACCCACACCTATGGCAATCAGCCCCAGCATTTT
TRBV15	-	TRBD1	TRBJ2-3	CATSREAGGRTDTQYF	TGTGCCACCAGCAGAGAGGCAGGGGGCCGGACAGATACGCAGTATTTT
TRBV30	-	TRBD2	TRBJ2-7	CAWSPSGRGEQYF	TGTGCCTGGAGTCCCAGCGGGAGAGGCGAGCAGTACTTC
TRBV7-9	-	-	TRBJ2-3	CASSYRAGTGQDTQYF	TGTGCCAGCAGCTACCGGGCCGGTACCGGACAAGATACGCAGTATTTT
TRBV11-2	-	TRBD2	TRBJ2-7	CASSLGTSVTNEQYF	TGTGCCAGCAGCTTAGGGACTAGCGTTACTAACGAGCAGTACTTC
TRBV5-1	-	TRBD2	TRBJ2-7	CASSGRGGRGSYEQYF	TGCGCCAGCAGCGGCCGGGGCGGGAGGGGCTCCTACGAGCAGTACTTC
TRBV7-8	-	-	TRBJ2-2	CASSFLRVPNTGELFF	TGTGCCAGCAGCTTCCTCCGGGTGCCGAACACCGGGGAGCTGTTTTTT
TRBV21-1	-	-	TRBJ1-1	CASSSNVTIRTEAFF	TGTGCCAGCAGTTCGAATGTCACAATTCGCACTGAAGCTTTCTTT
TRBV29-1	-	TRBD2	TRBJ2-1	CSVGRTSGSNEQFF	TGCAGCGTTGGGCGGACTAGCGGGAGCAATGAGCAGTTCTTC
TRBV5-6	-	-	TRBJ2-5	CASSSQNQETQYF	TGTGCCAGCAGTTCCCAGAACCAAGAGACCCAGTACTTC
TRBV18	-	-	TRBJ2-7	CASSPAPRGYEQYF	TGTGCCAGCTCACCAGCGCCTAGGGGCTACGAGCAGTACTTC
TRBV19	-	TRBD1	TRBJ2-2	CASRPGTGSTGELFF	TGTGCCAGTAGGCCCGGGACAGGGAGCACCGGGGAGCTGTTTTTT
TRBV4-3	once	-	TRBJ1-5	CASSQDLVQPQHF	TGCGCCAGCAGCCAAGATTTAGTTCAGCCCCAGCATTTT
TRBV5-4	-	TRBD1	TRBJ2-7	CASNLQGQTIYEQYF	TGTGCCAGCAACCTTCAGGGACAGACTATCTACGAGCAGTACTTC
TRBV11-2	-	-	TRBJ2-7	CASSYQTGLYEQYF	TGTGCCAGCAGCTATCAGACAGGCCTCTACGAGCAGTACTTC
TRBV6-4	-	-	TRBJ1-6	CASSVRDNSPLHF	TGTGCCAGCAGTGTTAGAGATAATTCACCCCTCCACTTT
TRBV6-1	few	-	TRBJ2-2	CASRGGANAGELFF	TGTGCCAGCAGAGGGGGGGCCAACGCCGGGGAGCTGTTTTTT
TRBV6-4	few	-	TRBJ2-1	CASSSGELDEQFF	TGTGCCAGCAGCTCCGGGGAGTTGGATGAGCAGTTCTTC
TRBV7-9	once	TRBD1	TRBJ2-3	CASSSGQGVATDTQYF	TGTGCCAGCAGCTCCGGACAGGGGGTGGCCACAGATACGCAGTATTTT
TRBV18	-	-	TRBJ2-7	CASQTEDDRGSYEQYF	TGTGCCAGCCAAACCGAGGACGATAGGGGGTCCTACGAGCAGTACTTC
TRBV9	-	-	TRBJ2-5	CASSPSPADQETQYF	TGTGCCAGCAGCCCCTCCCCAGCGGACCAAGAGACCCAGTACTTC
TRBV6-6	-	-	TRBJ2-7	CASSYGARFNEQYF	TGTGCCAGCAGTTATGGGGCCAGATTCAACGAGCAGTACTTC
TRBV15	-	TRBD2	TRBJ2-6	CATMRGGISGANVLTF	TGTGCCACCATGCGGGGGGGAATTTCTGGGGCCAACGTCCTGACTTTC
TRBV30	once	-	TRBJ1-5	CAWSGTGNQPQHF	TGTGCCTGGAGTGGGACGGGGAATCAGCCCCAGCATTTT
TRBV5-4	-	TRBD2	TRBJ2-1	CASSLVGSGRGLSNEQFF	TGTGCCAGCAGCTTGGTAGGGAGCGGGAGAGGCTTGAGCAATGAGCAGTTCTTC
TRBV29-1	once	TRBD2	TRBJ2-3	CSVERRTANPSGSTDTQYF	TGCAGCGTTGAAAGGCGGACAGCTAACCCTAGCGGGAGCACAGATACGCAGTATTTT
TRBV7-2	-	TRBD2	TRBJ2-7	CASSFTSGRASEQYF	TGTGCCAGCAGCTTTACTAGCGGGAGGGCCTCCGAGCAGTACTTC
TRBV6-4	-	-	TRBJ2-5	CASSPLEGETQYF	TGTGCCAGCAGCCCTTTGGAGGGAGAGACCCAGTACTTC
TRBV6-9	few	-	TRBJ2-3	CASIEGDTQYF	TGTGCCAGCATTGAAGGAGATACGCAGTATTTT
TRBV20-1	-	-	TRBJ1-2	CSALGGGYTF	TGCAGTGCTCTGGGGGGGGGCTACACCTTC
TRBV5-1	-	TRBD1	TRBJ1-1	CASSLVEGARTEAFF	TGCGCCAGCAGCTTGGTTGAGGGGGCAAGAACTGAAGCTTTCTTT
TRBV7-9	-	TRBD2	TRBJ2-3	CASSLLAGGTDTQYF	TGTGCCAGCAGCTTATTAGCGGGGGGCACAGATACGCAGTATTTT
TRBV2	-	-	TRBJ2-1	CASSGGGLYNEQFF	TGTGCCAGCAGTGGGGGGGGCCTGTACAATGAGCAGTTCTTC
TRBV5-1	-	-	TRBJ2-2	CASSLGVVGGAGELFF	TGCGCCAGCAGCTTGGGGGTAGTAGGCGGAGCAGGGGAGCTGTTTTTT
TRBV7-2	-	-	TRBJ2-7	CASSLDRPSYEQYF	TGTGCCAGCAGCTTAGATCGTCCTTCCTACGAGCAGTACTTC
TRBV29-1	-	-	TRBJ2-3	CSELSGTDTQYF	TGCAGCGAACTTAGCGGAACAGATACGCAGTATTTT
TRBV30	-	-	TRBJ1-1	CAWRIQKNTEAFF	TGTGCCTGGAGGATACAGAAGAACACTGAAGCTTTCTTT
TRBV10-2	-	TRBD1	TRBJ2-7	CASSDPFRTGAYEQYF	TGCGCCAGCAGTGACCCCTTCCGGACAGGGGCCTACGAGCAGTACTTC
TRBV5-1	-	-	TRBJ2-7	CASSREPSSYEQYF	TGCGCCAGCAGCCGGGAACCCTCCTCCTACGAGCAGTACTTC
TRBV5-8	-	-	TRBJ1-2	CASSGGVRFNYGYTF	TGTGCCAGCAGCGGGGGGGTCCGATTCAACTATGGCTACACCTTC
TRBV28	medium-sized	TRBD2	TRBJ2-3	CASSLLLAGEGTDTQYF	TGTGCCAGCAGTTTATTACTAGCGGGAGAAGGCACAGATACGCAGTATTTT